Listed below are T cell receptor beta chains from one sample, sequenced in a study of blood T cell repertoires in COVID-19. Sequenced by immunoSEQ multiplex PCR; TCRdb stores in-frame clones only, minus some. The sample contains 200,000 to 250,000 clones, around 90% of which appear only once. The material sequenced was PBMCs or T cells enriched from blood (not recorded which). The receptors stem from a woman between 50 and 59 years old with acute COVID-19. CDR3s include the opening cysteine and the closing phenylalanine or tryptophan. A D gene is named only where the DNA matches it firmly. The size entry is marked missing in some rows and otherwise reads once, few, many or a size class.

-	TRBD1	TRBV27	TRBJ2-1	TGTGCCAGCAGTCCCCAGGACAGGGTCAATGAGCAGTTCTTC	CASSPQDRVNEQFF
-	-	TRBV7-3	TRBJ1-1	TGTGCCAGCAGCTTACGGGATCACACTGAAGCTTTCTTT	CASSLRDHTEAFF
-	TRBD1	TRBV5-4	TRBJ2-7	TGTGCCAGCAGCTTGGGTGGGACAGGCGGCGAGCAGTACTTC	CASSLGGTGGEQYF
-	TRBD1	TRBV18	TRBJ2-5	TGTGCCAGCTCACCGCAGGGGGCTGGAGAGACCCAGTACTTC	CASSPQGAGETQYF
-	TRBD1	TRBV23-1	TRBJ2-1	TGCGCCAGCAGTCAAGCGAGAGGGGGCGCCTACAATGAGCAGTTCTTC	CASSQARGGAYNEQFF
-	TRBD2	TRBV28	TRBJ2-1	TGTGCCAGCAACCCCATGGGACTAGCGGAGTTCAATGAGCAGTTCTTC	CASNPMGLAEFNEQFF
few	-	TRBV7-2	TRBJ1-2	TGTGCCAGCAGCTTAGCGAGGTCCCAACGGGGCTACACCTTC	CASSLARSQRGYTF
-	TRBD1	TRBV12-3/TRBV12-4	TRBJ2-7	TGTGCCAGCAGTTTGGACAGGAGGTTGGACTTC	CASSLDRRLDF
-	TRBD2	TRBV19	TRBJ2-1	TGTGCCAGTAGGGGGGAGGGCAGGGTCAATGAGCAGTTCTTC	CASRGEGRVNEQFF
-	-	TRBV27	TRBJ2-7	TGTGCCAGCGGACGCGGGTCGGGTAGGTACGAGCAGTACTTC	CASGRGSGRYEQYF
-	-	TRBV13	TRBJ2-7	TGTGCCAGCAGCTTAGCTAGTGGCACACGGACCTACGAGCAGTACTTC	CASSLASGTRTYEQYF
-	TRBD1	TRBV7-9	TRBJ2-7	TGTGCCAGCAGCTTAGAGCGAGGGGGCTATCCGGTCTACGAGCAGTACTTC	CASSLERGGYPVYEQYF
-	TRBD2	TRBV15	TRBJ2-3	TGTGCCACCAGCATGACAGCGGGAGACTTAAGACCCACAGATACGCAGTATTTT	CATSMTAGDLRPTDTQYF
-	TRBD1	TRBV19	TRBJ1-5	TGTGCCAGTCGCACCGGGACAGGGGACGGGCAGCCCCAGCATTTT	CASRTGTGDGQPQHF
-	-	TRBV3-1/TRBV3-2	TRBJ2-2	TGTGCCAGCAGCCAAGATCGGGAGACCGGGGAGCTGTTTTTT	CASSQDRETGELFF
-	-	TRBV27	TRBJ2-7	TGTGCCAGCAGTTCCGGGACAAGCTACGAGCAGTACTTC	CASSSGTSYEQYF
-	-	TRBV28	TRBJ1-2	TGTGCCAGCAGCATAGGGGCCGTCCGCTTTAACTATGGCTACACCTTC	CASSIGAVRFNYGYTF
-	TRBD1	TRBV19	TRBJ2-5	TGTGCCAGTAGCACAACGGGGACAGGGAAACAGACCCAGTACTTC	CASSTTGTGKQTQYF
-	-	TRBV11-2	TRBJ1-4	TGTGCCAGCGGAAATGGGGCAGGGGAAGAAAAACTGTTTTTT	CASGNGAGEEKLFF
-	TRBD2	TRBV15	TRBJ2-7	TGTGCCACCAGCAGAGGGGAGGGCTCCTACGAGCAGTACTTC	CATSRGEGSYEQYF
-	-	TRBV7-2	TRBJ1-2	TGTGCCAGCAGCTTAGCCCCAGGGTATGGCTACACCTTC	CASSLAPGYGYTF
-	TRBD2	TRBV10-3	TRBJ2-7	TGTGCCATCAGTGGCCCCGGGACTAGCGGGACCTCCTACGAGCAGTACTTC	CAISGPGTSGTSYEQYF
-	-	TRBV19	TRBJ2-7	TGTGCCAGTAGTATTGGGGGCTACTCCTACGAGCAGTACTTC	CASSIGGYSYEQYF
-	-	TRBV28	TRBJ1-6	TGTGCCAGCAGTTTATACAGGGTCAATTCACCCCTCCACTTT	CASSLYRVNSPLHF
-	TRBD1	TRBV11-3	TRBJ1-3	TGTGCCAGCAGCCATACAGGGGCTGGAAACACCATATATTTT	CASSHTGAGNTIYF
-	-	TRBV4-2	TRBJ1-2	TGTGCCAGCAGCCAAGCCGGGGGGCGCTTGGGTGGCTACACCTTC	CASSQAGGRLGGYTF
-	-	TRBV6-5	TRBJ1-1	TGTGCCAGCTTCGGACAGATGAACACTGAAGCTTTCTTT	CASFGQMNTEAFF
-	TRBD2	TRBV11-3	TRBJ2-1	TGTGCCAGCAGCCATAGACTAGCGGGAGACAATGAGCAGTTCTTC	CASSHRLAGDNEQFF
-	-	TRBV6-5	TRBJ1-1	TGTGCCAGCAGTCAGGGGACTGAAGCTTTCTTT	CASSQGTEAFF
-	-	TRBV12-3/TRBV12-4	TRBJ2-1	TGTGCCAGCAGAAGACAATATTTCGATGAGCAGTTCTTC	CASRRQYFDEQFF
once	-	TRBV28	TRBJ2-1	TGTGCCAGCAGTTTAAGGGGCCGCATAAAGAATGAGCAGTTCTTC	CASSLRGRIKNEQFF
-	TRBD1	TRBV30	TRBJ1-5	TGTGCCTGGTCACAGGGGGCTAGCAATCAGCCCCAGCATTTT	CAWSQGASNQPQHF
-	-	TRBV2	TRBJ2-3	TGTGCCAGCCAGGCGGGCGTTAGCACAGATACGCAGTATTTT	CASQAGVSTDTQYF
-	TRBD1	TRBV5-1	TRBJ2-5	TGCGCCAGCAGGGGGACAGGGTTGCGGGAGACCCAGTACTTC	CASRGTGLRETQYF
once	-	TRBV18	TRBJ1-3	TGTGCCAGCTCACCGTGGACAGATCGAAACACCATATATTTT	CASSPWTDRNTIYF
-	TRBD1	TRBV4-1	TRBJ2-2	TGCGCCAGCAGCCAAGAATCGGACAGGGGCACCGGGGAGCTGTTTTTT	CASSQESDRGTGELFF
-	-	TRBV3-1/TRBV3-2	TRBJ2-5	TGTGCCAGCAGCCAAGATCCCAGCCAAGAGACCCAGTACTTC	CASSQDPSQETQYF
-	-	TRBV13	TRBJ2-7	TGTGCCAGCAGCCTCAGCTCCTACGAGCAGTACTTC	CASSLSSYEQYF
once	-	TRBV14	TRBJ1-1	TGTGCCAGCAGCCAAGATCTATCCTTACGGCGGACTGAAGCTTTCTTT	CASSQDLSLRRTEAFF
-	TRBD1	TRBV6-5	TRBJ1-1	TGTGCCAGCAGTTACGGCGACAGGGCAGGTGGCAAAGCTTTCTTT	CASSYGDRAGGKAFF
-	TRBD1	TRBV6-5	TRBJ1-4	TGTGCCAGCAGAGACAGGGGGCGGTTTGGTGAAAAACTGTTTTTT	CASRDRGRFGEKLFF
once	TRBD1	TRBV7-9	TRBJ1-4	TGTGCCAGCAGCCAGACAGGGTGGGGCGAAAAACTGTTTTTT	CASSQTGWGEKLFF
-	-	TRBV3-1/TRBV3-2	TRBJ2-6	TGTGCCAGCAGCCCCTGGGGCAGGGGCACTGGGGCCAACGTCCTGACTTTC	CASSPWGRGTGANVLTF
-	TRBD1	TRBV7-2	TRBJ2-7	TGTGCCAGCAGCTTAGACCGACAGGGCTACGAGCAGTACTTC	CASSLDRQGYEQYF
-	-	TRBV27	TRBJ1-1	TGTGCCAGCAGCTCACTCAGGAGGGGTCTGCGGCTGAACACTGAAGCTTTCTTT	CASSSLRRGLRLNTEAFF
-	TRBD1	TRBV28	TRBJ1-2	TGTGCCAGCAGCCCGGGACAGGGCCTGTTCTATGGCTACACCTTC	CASSPGQGLFYGYTF
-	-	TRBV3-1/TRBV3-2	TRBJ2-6	TGTGCCAGCAGCCAAGGTGGGAGGCTCTCTGGGGCCAACGTCCTGACTTTC	CASSQGGRLSGANVLTF
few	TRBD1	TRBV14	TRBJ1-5	TGTGCCAGCAGCCAAAGCCCGGGACAGGGAACTCAGCCCCAGCATTTT	CASSQSPGQGTQPQHF
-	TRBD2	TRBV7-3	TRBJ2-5	TGTGCCAGCAGCTTAGGTGGCGGGAGTACCGGAGAGACCCAGTACTTC	CASSLGGGSTGETQYF
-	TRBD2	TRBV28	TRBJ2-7	TGTGCCAGTACCTCTAGCGGGAGGCCTCCCTACGAGCAGTACTTC	CASTSSGRPPYEQYF
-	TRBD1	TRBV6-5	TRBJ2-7	TGTGCCAGCAGTTACAGCCTGGGACAGGGTTTCGAGCAGTACTTC	CASSYSLGQGFEQYF
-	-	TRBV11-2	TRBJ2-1	TGTGCCAGCAGCCCCCCGTATAACGCGTACAATGAGCAGTTCTTC	CASSPPYNAYNEQFF
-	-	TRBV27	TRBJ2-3	TGTGCCAGCACCCTCCGGGAGAGTACAGCCACAGATACGCAGTATTTT	CASTLRESTATDTQYF
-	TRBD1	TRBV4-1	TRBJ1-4	TGCGCCAGCAGCCAAGCCACAGGGGTTTCAACTAATGAAAAACTGTTTTTT	CASSQATGVSTNEKLFF
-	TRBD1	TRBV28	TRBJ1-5	TGTGCCAGCAGTTTCTCCGGGACAGGGTCACAGCCCCAGCATTTT	CASSFSGTGSQPQHF